The source of this TCR beta chain is a study of blood T cells in healthy people across ages (dated by TCRdb to about 2015). Background for the entire study: In model experiments, template switching captured about one uniquely barcoded TCR beta cDNA molecule for every two T cells. Using the same blood draw, the study looked at two additional independent replicas of 1 million unique cDNA reads for two donors, one aged 18 to 30 and the other aged 80 or older. Donors of different ages were randomly distributed across sequencing lanes to avoid experimental bias. The donors were split into four age groups: young (average roughly 15 years), middle-aged (39), aged (approximately 60) and long-lived (roughly 80). Using deep sequencing normalized with unique cDNA molecular identifiers, the study measured how TCR beta repertoire diversity changes with age. General conclusions and limits of the study: Since profiling was done on bulk unsorted PBMCs, naive and antigen-experienced compartments could not be conclusively compared. Compared with the aged group, more naive CD4+ T cells, fewer expanded clones and increased TCR diversity were shown by the long-lived group, suggesting age selection. As age increased, observed TCR beta diversity per million T cells dropped in a roughly linear way, and a significant reduction was already evident by age around 41. There was a strong correlation between observed TCR beta diversity and the percentage of naive T cells measured by flow cytometry. Estimates of total diversity based on one million sequenced T cells were regarded as lower bounds and as underestimates. Because donor CMV infection status was unknown, age-related changes in expanded clonotypes were potentially confounded.

Library generation was performed with 5' RACE. Sequenced on an Illumina HiSeq 2500. A second PCR of about 7 to 12 cycles was run with a J-beta primer mix and a sample-barcoded 5' primer. Each TCR beta cDNA molecule received a unique molecular identifier from a template-switch 5' adaptor carrying 12 random nucleotides. Each sample yielded at least 3 million CDR3-containing paired-end reads. First-strand cDNA was synthesized from all RNA with the Mint cDNA synthesis kit, primed by a TRBC-specific oligonucleotide. Following uracil-DNA glycosylase treatment, a first 18-cycle PCR with universal primers M1SS and BC2_uni_R was performed on all cDNA. The published analysis was carried out like this. For normalization, 1 million high-quality reads were randomly selected from each sample, with every read carrying a distinct molecular identifier. Reads with shared molecular identifiers were discarded instead of being binned into consensus sequences. MiTCR, run with a Q25 quality threshold and the strictest error-elimination algorithm, handled CDR3 identification, clonotype clustering and error correction. A nonparametric unseen species model using Euler transformation provided a lower-bound estimate of total TCR beta diversity. TCRdb reprocessing: public reads trimmed at Q25 with fastp, clones called with MiXCR, in-frame beta chains kept. Identical CDR3 proteins give one entry, which carries the most common genes and DNA. In this record, the V and J calls reflect TCRdb's handling and not the investigators' own analysis. The sample table contains 1.5 million to 2 million distinct CDR3 sequences; only one count was recorded for roughly 27% of them. The ten largest clones represent roughly 8% of the sample.

This clonotype occurred a few times. It lacks a known antigen. Base qualities are not at hand, and no much larger clone is one base apart. Reading from cysteine to phenylalanine, the CDR3 counts 14 amino acids. The read is trimmed to its CDR3 DNA, 42 bases read in frame from base 1. CDR1 and CDR2 are read off the germline V gene as SGDLS and YYNGEE. The donors were roughly 38 Caucasian individuals from Russia, aged roughly 6 to 100 years, who were systemically healthy. Each donor gave ten milliliters of peripheral blood, drawn into EDTA-treated Vacutainer tubes. Ficoll-Paque density-gradient centrifugation was used to isolate PBMCs, with at least 6 million per sample. Trizol reagent was used to extract total RNA from the PBMCs, yielding at least 6 micrograms per sample. For every donor, flow cytometry on a PBMC aliquot measured the percentage of naive CD45RAhigh/CD27high T cells.

The sequencing sample was made of blood. The sequence derives from a woman aged 25 to 39 in good health. The sequence joins TRBV9 to TRBJ2-4; too little of a D gene remains to name it. The J call may be in error: the DNA end matches TRBJ2-7 better. The bases read TGTGCCAGCAGCCCGGACCCCTTTCTGGACGAGCAGTACTTC. Translated, it reads CASSPDPFLDEQYF.